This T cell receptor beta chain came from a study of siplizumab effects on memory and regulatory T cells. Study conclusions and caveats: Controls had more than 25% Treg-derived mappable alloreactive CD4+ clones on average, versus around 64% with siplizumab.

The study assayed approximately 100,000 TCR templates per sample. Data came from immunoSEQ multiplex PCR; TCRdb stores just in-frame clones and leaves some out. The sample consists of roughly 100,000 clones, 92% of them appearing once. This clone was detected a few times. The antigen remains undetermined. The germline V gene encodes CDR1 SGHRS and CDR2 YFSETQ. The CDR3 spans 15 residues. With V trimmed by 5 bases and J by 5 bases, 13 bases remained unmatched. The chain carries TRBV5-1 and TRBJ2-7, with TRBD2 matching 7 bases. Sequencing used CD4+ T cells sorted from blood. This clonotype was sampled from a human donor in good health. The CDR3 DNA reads TGCGCCAGCAGACCAGCGGGGATAGAGACCCACGAGCAGTACTTC. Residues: CASRPAGIETHEQYF.